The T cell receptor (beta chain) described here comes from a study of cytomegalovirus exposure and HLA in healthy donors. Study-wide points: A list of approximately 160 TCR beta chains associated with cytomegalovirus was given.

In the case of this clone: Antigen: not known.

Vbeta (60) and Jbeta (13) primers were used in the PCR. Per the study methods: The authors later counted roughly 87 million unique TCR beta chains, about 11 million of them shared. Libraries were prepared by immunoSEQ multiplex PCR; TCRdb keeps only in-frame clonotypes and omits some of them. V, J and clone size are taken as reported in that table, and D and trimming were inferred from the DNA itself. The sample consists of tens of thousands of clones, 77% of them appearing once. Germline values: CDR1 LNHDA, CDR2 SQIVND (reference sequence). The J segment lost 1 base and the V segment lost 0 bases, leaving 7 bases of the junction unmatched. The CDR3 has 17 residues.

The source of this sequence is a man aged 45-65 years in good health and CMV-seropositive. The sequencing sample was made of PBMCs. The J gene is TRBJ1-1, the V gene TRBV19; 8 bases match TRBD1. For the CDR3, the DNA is TGTGCCAGTAGTATAGATCGCCAGGGGGCGCAGAACACTGAAGCTTTCTTT. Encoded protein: CASSIDRQGAQNTEAFF. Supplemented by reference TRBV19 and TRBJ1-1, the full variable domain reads DGGITQSPKYLFRKEGQNVTLSCEQNLNHDAMYWYRQDPGQGLRLIYYSQIVNDFQKGDIAEGYSVSREKKESFPLTVTSAQKNPTAFYLCASSIDRQGAQNTEAFFGQGTRLTVV.